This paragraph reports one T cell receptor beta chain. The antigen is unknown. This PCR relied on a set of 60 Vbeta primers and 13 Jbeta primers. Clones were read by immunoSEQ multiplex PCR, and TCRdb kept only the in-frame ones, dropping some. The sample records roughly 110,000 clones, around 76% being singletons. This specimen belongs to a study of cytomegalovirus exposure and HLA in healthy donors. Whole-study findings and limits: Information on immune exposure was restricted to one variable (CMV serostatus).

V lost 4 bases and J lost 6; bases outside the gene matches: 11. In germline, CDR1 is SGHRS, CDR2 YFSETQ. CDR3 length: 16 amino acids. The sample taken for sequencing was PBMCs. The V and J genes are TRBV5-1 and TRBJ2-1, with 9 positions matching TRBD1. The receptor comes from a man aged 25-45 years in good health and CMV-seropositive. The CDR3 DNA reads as TGCGCCAGCAGCCCGCCCGGGACAGGGTATTCCAATGAGCAGTTCTTC. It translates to CASSPPGTGYSNEQFF.